These T cell receptor beta chains were read from a single sample in a study of graft-versus-host responses after intestinal transplantation. Method: immunoSEQ multiplex PCR; TCRdb's copy keeps in-frame clones and lacks some. Here the sample spans more than 80,000 clones, roughly 90% being singletons. Their antigens are not known. The sample here was unstimulated CD4+ T cells sorted from spleen or lymph node cells, taken before transplant. The origin of the receptors is a human donor who was the organ donor for an intestinal transplant. Each CDR3 is given with its conserved first and last residue. Fields, in order: J gene, D gene, clone size, V gene, CDR3 protein, CDR3 DNA. A D gene is named only where the DNA matches it firmly. Size tells how often a clone was seen (once, few, many) or the class of an expanded clone, and some rows leave it out.

J: TRBJ2-3
D: NA
size: NA
V: TRBV9
CDR3: CASSVGHGTDTQYF
DNA: TGTGCCAGCAGCGTAGGCCACGGGACAGATACGCAGTATTTT

J: TRBJ2-2
D: TRBD2
size: NA
V: TRBV4-3
CDR3: CASSQDAQREWAGELFF
DNA: TGCGCCAGCAGCCAAGATGCCCAGCGGGAGTGGGCCGGGGAGCTGTTTTTT

J: TRBJ1-2
D: TRBD1
size: few
V: TRBV10-3
CDR3: CAISEMGRQGASYGYTF
DNA: TGTGCCATCAGTGAGATGGGCAGACAGGGAGCCTCCTATGGCTACACCTTC

J: TRBJ2-1
D: NA
size: NA
V: TRBV15
CDR3: CATSRGRGRGTYNEQFF
DNA: TGTGCCACCAGCAGAGGCAGGGGCCGGGGTACCTACAATGAGCAGTTCTTC

J: TRBJ2-3
D: TRBD2
size: NA
V: TRBV27
CDR3: CASSPEGLARQAQYF
DNA: TGTGCCAGCAGTCCGGAGGGACTAGCGAGGCAGGCGCAGTATTTT

J: TRBJ1-2
D: NA
size: NA
V: TRBV2
CDR3: CASSEVPGQGGYTF
DNA: TGTGCCAGCAGTGAAGTACCGGGACAAGGAGGCTACACCTTC

J: TRBJ1-6
D: NA
size: NA
V: TRBV11-3
CDR3: CASSLAPGEGSPLHF
DNA: TGTGCCAGCAGCTTAGCTCCAGGGGAGGGCTCACCCCTCCACTTT

J: TRBJ1-4
D: NA
size: NA
V: TRBV5-6
CDR3: CASSLAGTQNEKLFF
DNA: TGTGCCAGCAGCTTGGCCGGGACACAGAATGAAAAACTGTTTTTT

J: TRBJ2-1
D: TRBD2
size: once
V: TRBV19
CDR3: CASRRTSYNEQFF
DNA: TGTGCCAGTAGGCGGACTAGCTACAATGAGCAGTTCTTC

J: TRBJ2-3
D: TRBD1
size: NA
V: TRBV6-6
CDR3: CASTPTGDTQYF
DNA: TGTGCCAGCACGCCGACAGGGGATACGCAGTATTTT

J: TRBJ1-1
D: NA
size: few
V: TRBV6-1
CDR3: CASSSVATEAFF
DNA: TGTGCCAGCAGTAGTGTGGCCACTGAAGCTTTCTTT

J: TRBJ2-7
D: TRBD2
size: NA
V: TRBV28
CDR3: CASSFLGTRGYEQYF
DNA: TGTGCCAGCAGTTTTTTAGGGACTAGGGGCTACGAGCAGTACTTC

J: TRBJ2-1
D: TRBD2
size: NA
V: TRBV2
CDR3: CASRRDGLAGVWEQFF
DNA: TGTGCCAGCAGGAGAGACGGGCTAGCGGGAGTTTGGGAGCAGTTCTTC

J: TRBJ2-1
D: TRBD1
size: NA
V: TRBV4-1
CDR3: CASSQGILTGTDEQFF
DNA: TGCGCCAGCAGCCAAGGGATATTGACAGGGACCGATGAGCAGTTCTTC

J: TRBJ1-1
D: NA
size: NA
V: TRBV29-1
CDR3: CSVGIGGQYTEAFF
DNA: TGCAGCGTGGGCATTGGGGGCCAATACACTGAAGCTTTCTTT

J: TRBJ2-3
D: TRBD1
size: NA
V: TRBV11-2
CDR3: CASSLRTGGPTDTQYF
DNA: TGTGCCAGCAGCCTAAGGACAGGGGGCCCCACAGATACGCAGTATTTT

J: TRBJ2-1
D: TRBD2
size: NA
V: TRBV5-4
CDR3: CASSSLAGDSSYNEQFF
DNA: TGTGCCAGCAGCTCCCTAGCGGGGGATAGCTCCTACAATGAGCAGTTCTTC

J: TRBJ2-2
D: TRBD2
size: once
V: TRBV5-1
CDR3: CASSLSGRTGELFF
DNA: TGCGCCAGCAGCTTAAGCGGGAGGACCGGGGAGCTGTTTTTT

J: TRBJ1-6
D: TRBD1
size: few
V: TRBV6-5
CDR3: CASSYSQGAYSPLHF
DNA: TGTGCCAGCAGTTACTCACAGGGGGCATATTCACCCCTCCACTTT

J: TRBJ1-1
D: NA
size: NA
V: TRBV14
CDR3: CASSQVRHANTEAFF
DNA: TGTGCCAGCAGCCAAGTGAGACACGCGAACACTGAAGCTTTCTTT

J: TRBJ2-5
D: NA
size: NA
V: TRBV18
CDR3: CASSPPVLVEETQYF
DNA: TGTGCCAGCTCACCACCTGTGCTAGTAGAAGAGACCCAGTACTTC

J: TRBJ2-1
D: TRBD2
size: once
V: TRBV5-5
CDR3: CASSPSGSSYNEQFF
DNA: TGTGCCAGCAGCCCTAGCGGGAGCTCCTACAATGAGCAGTTCTTC